The sequence of this TCR beta chain was determined in a study of molecular identifiers for immune sequencing clone quantification. Study background: Five aliquots were made in replicates from the RNA of approximately 20,000 or 98,000 naive CD8 cells, and four were sequenced.

Sorting selected naive CD8 T cells with a CD8+CD4-CCR7+CD45RA+ phenotype. Germline CDR1 and CDR2: SQVTM and ANQGSEA. With 5 bases removed from V and 6 bases from J, the gap between germline ends came to 13 bases. The CDR3 spans 12 residues. Preparation methods for the bulk TCR libraries were those previously described, with listed TCR primers. A single record per CDR3 protein comes from TCRdb applying MiXCR to the PCR reads. Among about 97,000 distinct CDR3 sequences listed, less than 35% were seen once. This receptor was obtained from a human donor in good health. Some libraries in this study had Jurkat cell RNA spiked in. Material for sequencing was naive CD8+ T cells from blood, with Jurkat cell RNA spiked in. Subset specified: FACS-sorted CD8+CD4-CCR7+CD45RA+ naive T cells. The chain carries TRBV29-1 and TRBJ1-1, with D uncertain. CDR3 sequence reads: CSVNTGEAEAFF. The CDR3 region has the DNA TGCAGCGTTAACACTGGAGAGGCTGAAGCTTTCTTT.